This section outlines one T cell receptor (beta chain) sequence together with its context. The antigen remains undetermined. This specimen comes from a study of long-term antiretroviral therapy in people with HIV. Every sample had about 0.95-10 million cryopreserved PBMC in it before DNA extraction. The run of the v3.0 immunoSEQ assay was at survey level. Clones were sequenced by immunoSEQ multiplex PCR, and TCRdb holds only the in-frame ones, with some missing. The repertoire consists of just over 35,000 clones, with around 94% occurring once and the leading ten covering roughly 3.6%. Germline loops: CDR1 LNHDA, CDR2 SQIVND (reference sequence). Between the trimmed V and J ends, which lost 3 bases and 7 bases, there was a span of 10 bases. This CDR3 is built from 14 residues. Study-wide results and limits: All time points showed a repertoire dominated by clones expanded before ART.

The receptor comes from a woman in her fifties or sixties with HIV. The input for sequencing was unsorted PBMCs, taken 4.1 years after starting antiretroviral therapy. The V gene is TRBV19, the J gene TRBJ1-6, with D perhaps matching TRBD1 (5 bases). CDR3 amino acids: CASSIPKGNSPLHF. CDR3 coding DNA: TGTGCCAGTAGTATCCCCAAGGGGAATTCACCCCTCCACTTT.